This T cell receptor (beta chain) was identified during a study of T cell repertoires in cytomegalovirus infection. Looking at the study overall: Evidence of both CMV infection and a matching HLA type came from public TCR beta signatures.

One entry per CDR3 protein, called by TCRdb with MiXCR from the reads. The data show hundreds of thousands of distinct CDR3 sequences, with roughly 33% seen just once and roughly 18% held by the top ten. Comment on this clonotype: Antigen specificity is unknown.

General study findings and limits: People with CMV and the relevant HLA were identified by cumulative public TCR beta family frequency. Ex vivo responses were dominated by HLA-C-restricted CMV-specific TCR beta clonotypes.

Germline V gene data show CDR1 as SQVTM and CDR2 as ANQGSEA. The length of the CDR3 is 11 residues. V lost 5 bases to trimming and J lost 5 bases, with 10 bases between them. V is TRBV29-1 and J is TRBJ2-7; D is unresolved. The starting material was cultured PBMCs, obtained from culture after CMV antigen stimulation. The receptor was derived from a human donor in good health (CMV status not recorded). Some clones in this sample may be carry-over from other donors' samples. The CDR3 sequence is CSVKGNHEQYF. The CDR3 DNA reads TGCAGCGTTAAGGGAAATCACGAGCAGTACTTC.